What follows is one T cell receptor beta chain and its context. Antigen unknown. CDR1 SGHDT and CDR2 YYEEEE come from the germline V gene. V shed 4 bases and J 4 bases; nucleotides not matched to a gene: 7. This CDR3 has 15 amino acids. It was with random hexamers that roughly 0.45 to 1 ug RNA was reverse transcribed. Each CDR3 protein is one row after TCRdb ran MiXCR on the immunoSEQ multiplex PCR reads. The sample includes under 200,000 distinct CDR3 sequences, 92% of them seen just once. The data are from a study of CD8 T cells in Susac syndrome. The study, taken as a whole, reports: The relatively small number of individuals in the TCR sequencing and HLA analysis was acknowledged by the study.

The specimen sequenced was CD4+ T cells from PBMCs. This receptor was identified in a human donor in good health. The rearrangement uses TRBV5-6 and TRBJ2-5; 10 nucleotides align to TRBD1. The CDR3 here is CASSQTGGAGETQYF. In DNA, the CDR3 is TGTGCCAGCAGCCAGACAGGGGGCGCGGGAGAGACCCAGTACTTC. The full variable domain, its missing parts supplied by reference TRBV5-6 and TRBJ2-5, is DAGVTQSPTHLIKTRGQQVTLRCSPKSGHDTVSWYQQALGQGPQFIFQYYEEEERQRGNFPDRFSGHQFPNYSSELNVNALLLGDSALYLCASSQTGGAGETQYFGPGTRLLVL.